This TCR beta chain was found in a study of follicular helper T cells after annual influenza vaccination. Across the study: Sampling occurred days 0, 7 and 28 after each influenza vaccination.

V lost 3 bases, J lost 6 bases, and 9 bases lay in between. This CDR3 has 13 amino acids. The germline gives CDR1 GTSNPN, CDR2 SVGIG (reference sequence). Time point of the sample: 2014-2015 season, pre-vaccination. Donors were community-dwelling with no influenza vaccine in the prior 6 months. Blood volume per time point ranged from about 40 to 100 mL. The protocol was immunoSEQ multiplex PCR, while the TCRdb copy is restricted to in-frame clones and leaves out a portion. This sample has roughly 8,300 clones, with around 82% found just once. The source is an adult who received the influenza vaccine. This specimen was CXCR5+ CD38- circulating T follicular helper cells from blood, taken on the day of influenza vaccination. The subset was: circulating Tfh, non-naive CD4+CXCR5+PD-1+ (ICOS+CD38+ or ICOS-CD38-). This chain uses TRBV30 with TRBJ1-6; a weak D match, TRBD1 (5 bases). This CDR3 reads CAWSGTANSPLHF. Here the CDR3 DNA reads TGTGCCTGGAGCGGGACGGCTAATTCACCCCTCCACTTT.